Sequencing of this TCR beta chain was carried out in a study of early stage breast cancer tumors. The germline V gene encodes CDR1 LNHDA and CDR2 SQIVND (reference sequence). V was trimmed by 4 bases and J by 0 bases, leaving 11 bases between them. This CDR3 has 15 residues. The assay was immunoSEQ multiplex PCR, and TCRdb's table has in-frame clones only and misses some. The sample has some 70,000 clones, around four fifths seen once; the top ten hold 3.5%. About this clone itself: What it binds is not known.

Study-level results: Tumor and normal breast were distinguished via blood comparison in about 90% of the 16 patients.

Sequencing was done on a sample of blood. V usage is TRBV19 and J usage is TRBJ2-3; D is ambiguous. This TCR was recovered from a person aged 55 to 69 with breast cancer. This chain's CDR3 is CASSTLAASTDTQYF. DNA of the CDR3: TGTGCCAGTAGTACCCTCGCGGCTAGCACAGATACGCAGTATTTT. Supplemented by reference TRBV19 and TRBJ2-3, the full variable domain reads DGGITQSPKYLFRKEGQNVTLSCEQNLNHDAMYWYRQDPGQGLRLIYYSQIVNDFQKGDIAEGYSVSREKKESFPLTVTSAQKNPTAFYLCASSTLAASTDTQYFGPGTRLTVL.